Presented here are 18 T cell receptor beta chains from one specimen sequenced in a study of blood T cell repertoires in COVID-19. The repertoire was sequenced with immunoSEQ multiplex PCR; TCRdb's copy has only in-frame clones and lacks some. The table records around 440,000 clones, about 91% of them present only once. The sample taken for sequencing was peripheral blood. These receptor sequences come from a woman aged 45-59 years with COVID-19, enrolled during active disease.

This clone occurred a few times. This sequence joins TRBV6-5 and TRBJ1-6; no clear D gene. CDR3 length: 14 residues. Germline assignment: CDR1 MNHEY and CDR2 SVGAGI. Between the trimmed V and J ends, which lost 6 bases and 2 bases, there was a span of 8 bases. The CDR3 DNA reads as TGTGCCAGCAGCGAGGGAACCTATAATTCACCCCTCCACTTT. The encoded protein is CASSEGTYNSPLHF.

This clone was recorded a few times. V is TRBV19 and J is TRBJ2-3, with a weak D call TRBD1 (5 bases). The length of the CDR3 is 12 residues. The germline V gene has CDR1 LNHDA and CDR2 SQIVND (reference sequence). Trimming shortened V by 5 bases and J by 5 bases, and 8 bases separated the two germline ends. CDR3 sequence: CASSGALDTQYF. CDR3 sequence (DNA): TGTGCCAGTAGTGGGGCCTTAGATACGCAGTATTTT.

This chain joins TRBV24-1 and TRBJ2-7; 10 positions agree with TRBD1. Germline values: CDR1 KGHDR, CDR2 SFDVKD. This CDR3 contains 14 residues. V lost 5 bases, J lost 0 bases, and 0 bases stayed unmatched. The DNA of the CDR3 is TGTGCCACCAGTGGGACAGGGGGCTCCTACGAGCAGTACTTC. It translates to CATSGTGGSYEQYF.

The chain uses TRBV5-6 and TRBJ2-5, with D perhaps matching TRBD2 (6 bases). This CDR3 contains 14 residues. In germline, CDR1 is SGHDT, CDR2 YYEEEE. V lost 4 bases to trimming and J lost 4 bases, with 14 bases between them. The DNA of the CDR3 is TGTGCCAGCAGCGGCGGGGCCGGAGGAGAGACCCAGTACTTC. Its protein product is CASSGGAGGETQYF.

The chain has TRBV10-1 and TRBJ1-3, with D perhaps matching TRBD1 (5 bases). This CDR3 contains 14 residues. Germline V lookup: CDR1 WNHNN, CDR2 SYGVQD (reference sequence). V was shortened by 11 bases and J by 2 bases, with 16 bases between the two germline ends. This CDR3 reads CASGRGSTGNTIYF. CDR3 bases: TGCGCCTCCGGAAGGGGAAGCACTGGAAACACCATATATTTT.

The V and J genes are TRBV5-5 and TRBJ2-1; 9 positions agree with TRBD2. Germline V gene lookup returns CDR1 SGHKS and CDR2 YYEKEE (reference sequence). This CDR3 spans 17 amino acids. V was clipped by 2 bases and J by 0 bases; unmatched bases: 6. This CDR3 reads CASSLAGGLSSYNEQFF. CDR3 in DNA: TGTGCCAGCAGCTTAGCGGGGGGCCTAAGCTCCTACAATGAGCAGTTCTTC.

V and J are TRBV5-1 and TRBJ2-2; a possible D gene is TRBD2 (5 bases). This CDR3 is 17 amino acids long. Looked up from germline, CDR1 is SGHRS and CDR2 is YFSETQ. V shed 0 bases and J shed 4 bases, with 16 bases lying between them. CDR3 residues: CASSLGVDGESTGELFF. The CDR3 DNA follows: TGCGCCAGCAGCTTGGGGGTTGACGGGGAATCCACCGGGGAGCTGTTTTTT. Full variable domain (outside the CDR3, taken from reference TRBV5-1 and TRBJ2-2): KAGVTQTPRYLIKTRGQQVTLSCSPISGHRSVSWYQQTPGQGLQFLFEYFSETQRNKGNFPGRFSGRQFSNSRSEMNVSTLELGDSALYLCASSLGVDGESTGELFFGEGSRLTVL.

The CDR3 sequence: CASSPGTGGNSPLHF. CDR3 nucleotide sequence: TGTGCCAGCAGCCCAGGGACAGGGGGGAATTCACCCCTCCACTTT. The gene calls are TRBV9 and TRBJ1-6, with 11 positions matching TRBD1. Germline V gene lookup returns CDR1 SGDLS and CDR2 YYNGEE. This CDR3 spans 15 amino acids. Losses at the gene ends were 4 bases for V and 7 bases for J; bases not matched to a gene: 4.

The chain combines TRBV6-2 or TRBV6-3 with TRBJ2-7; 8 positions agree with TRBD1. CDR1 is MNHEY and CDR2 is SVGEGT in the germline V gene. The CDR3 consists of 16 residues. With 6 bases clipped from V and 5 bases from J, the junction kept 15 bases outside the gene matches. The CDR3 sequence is CASSPTTGQGNNEQYF. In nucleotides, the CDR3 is TGTGCCAGCAGCCCTACTACAGGACAGGGCAACAACGAGCAGTACTTC.

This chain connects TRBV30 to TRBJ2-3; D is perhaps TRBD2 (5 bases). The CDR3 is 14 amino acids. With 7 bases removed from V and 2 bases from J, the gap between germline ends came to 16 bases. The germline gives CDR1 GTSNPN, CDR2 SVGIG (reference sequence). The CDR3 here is CALRAASYTDTQYF. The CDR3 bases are TGTGCCTTGAGGGCGGCTAGTTACACAGATACGCAGTATTTT.

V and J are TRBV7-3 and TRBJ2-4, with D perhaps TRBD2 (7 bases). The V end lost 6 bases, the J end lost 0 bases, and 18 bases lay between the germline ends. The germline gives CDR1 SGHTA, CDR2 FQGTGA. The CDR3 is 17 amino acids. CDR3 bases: TGTGCCAGCAGTCTTTCGGGGGGCTACCTAGCCAAAAACATTCAGTACTTC. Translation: CASSLSGGYLAKNIQYF.

The CDR3 sequence is CASSSQGPYGYTF. CDR3 nucleotide sequence: TGTGCCAGCAGCTCCCAGGGTCCCTATGGCTACACCTTC. This chain links TRBV6-2 or TRBV6-3 with TRBJ1-2, with D possibly TRBD1 on 5 matching bases. Trimming removed 6 bases at V and 4 bases at J, with 12 bases between. The CDR3 has 13 residues. CDR1 MNHEY and CDR2 SVGEGT come from the germline V gene.

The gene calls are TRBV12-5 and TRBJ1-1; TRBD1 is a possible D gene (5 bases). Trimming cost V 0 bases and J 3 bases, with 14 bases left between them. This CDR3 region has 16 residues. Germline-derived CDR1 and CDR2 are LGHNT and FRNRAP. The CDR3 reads CASGLVSGGLDTEAFF. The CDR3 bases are TGTGCTAGTGGTTTGGTATCTGGGGGGTTAGACACTGAAGCTTTCTTT.

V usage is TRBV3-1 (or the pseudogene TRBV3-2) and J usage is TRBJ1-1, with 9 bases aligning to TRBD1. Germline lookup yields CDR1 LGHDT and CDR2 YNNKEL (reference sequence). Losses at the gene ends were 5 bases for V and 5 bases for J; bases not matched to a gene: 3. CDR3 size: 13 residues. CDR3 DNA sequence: TGTGCCAGCAGCGTGACAGGGGGAACTGAAGCTTTCTTT. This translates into CASSVTGGTEAFF.

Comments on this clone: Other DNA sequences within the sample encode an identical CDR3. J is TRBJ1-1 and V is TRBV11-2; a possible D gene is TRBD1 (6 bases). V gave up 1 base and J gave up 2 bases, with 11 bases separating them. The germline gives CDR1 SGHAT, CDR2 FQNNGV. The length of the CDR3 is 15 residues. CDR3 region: CASSLVGAENTEAFF. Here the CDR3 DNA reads TGTGCCAGCAGCTTAGTGGGGGCGGAAAACACTGAAGCTTTCTTT.

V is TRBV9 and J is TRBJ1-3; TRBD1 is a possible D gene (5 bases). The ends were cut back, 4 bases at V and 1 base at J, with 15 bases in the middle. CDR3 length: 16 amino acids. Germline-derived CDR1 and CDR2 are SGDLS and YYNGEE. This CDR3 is CASSPTLGGSGNTIYF. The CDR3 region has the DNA TGTGCCAGCAGCCCCACCCTTGGGGGGTCTGGAAACACCATATATTTT.

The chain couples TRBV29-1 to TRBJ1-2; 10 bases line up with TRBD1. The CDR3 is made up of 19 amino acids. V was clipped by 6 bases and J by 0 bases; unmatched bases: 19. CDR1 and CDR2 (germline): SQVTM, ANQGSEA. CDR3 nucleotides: TGCAGCGTCCTGGGGGACAGGGGAAAGGACCGGGACTCTAACTATGGCTACACCTTC. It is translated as CSVLGDRGKDRDSNYGYTF.

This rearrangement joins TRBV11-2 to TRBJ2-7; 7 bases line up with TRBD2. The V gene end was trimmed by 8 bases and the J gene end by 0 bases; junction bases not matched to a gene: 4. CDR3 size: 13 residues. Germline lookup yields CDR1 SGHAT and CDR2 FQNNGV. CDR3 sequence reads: CASGREYSYEQYF. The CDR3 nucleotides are TGTGCCAGCGGGAGGGAATACTCCTACGAGCAGTACTTC.